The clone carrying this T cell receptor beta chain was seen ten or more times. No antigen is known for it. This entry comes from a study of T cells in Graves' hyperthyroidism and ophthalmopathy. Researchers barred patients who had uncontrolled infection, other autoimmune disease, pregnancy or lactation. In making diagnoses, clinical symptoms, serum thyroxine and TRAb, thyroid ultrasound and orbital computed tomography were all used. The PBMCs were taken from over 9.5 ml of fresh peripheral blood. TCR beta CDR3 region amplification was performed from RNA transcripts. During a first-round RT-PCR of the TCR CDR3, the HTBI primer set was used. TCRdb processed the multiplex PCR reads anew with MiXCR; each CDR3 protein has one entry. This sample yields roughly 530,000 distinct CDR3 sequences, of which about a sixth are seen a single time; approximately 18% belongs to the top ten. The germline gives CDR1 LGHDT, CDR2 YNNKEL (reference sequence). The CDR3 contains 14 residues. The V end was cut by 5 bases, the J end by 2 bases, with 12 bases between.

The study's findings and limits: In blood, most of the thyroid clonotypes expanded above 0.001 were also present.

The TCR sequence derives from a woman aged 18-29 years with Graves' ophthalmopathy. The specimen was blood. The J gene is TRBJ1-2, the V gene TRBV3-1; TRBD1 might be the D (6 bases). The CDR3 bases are TGTGCCAGCAGCTACCTGGACAGAAACTATGGCTACACCTTC. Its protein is CASSYLDRNYGYTF. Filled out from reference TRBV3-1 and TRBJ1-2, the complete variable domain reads DTAVSQTPKYLVTQMGNDKSIKCEQNLGHDTMYWYKQDSKKFLKIMFSYNNKELIINETVPNRFSPKSPDKAHLNLHINSLELGDSAVYFCASSYLDRNYGYTFGSGTRLTVV.